This T cell receptor (beta chain) appears in the sequencing data of a study of OX40 agonist ivuxolimab in advanced cancers. Study background: Treatment received earlier with anti-PD-1, anti-PD-L1 or anti-CTLA-4 agents was allowed, and more than 30% had some. Patients achieving partial responses numbered three: one hepatocellular carcinoma case and two cutaneous melanoma cases. Study-level points and caveats: Low normalized T-cell clonal expansion was additionally recorded for some nonresponders.

Here immunoSEQ multiplex PCR was the method, and the copy in TCRdb shows in-frame clones only, minus some. Here the sample spans 80,000 or so clones, more than 75% being singletons. Regarding this clone: The target antigen is unknown.

The length of the CDR3 is 11 residues. Per germline, CDR1 MDHEN and CDR2 SYDVKM. The ends were cut back, 8 bases at V and 2 bases at J, with 4 bases in the middle. The chain links TRBV28 to TRBJ1-3; unclear D gene. Here the sequenced sample was CD4+ or CD8+ T cells sorted from blood, taken in a trial of the OX40 agonist ivuxolimab. The source is an adult with an advanced solid tumor such as melanoma, head and neck, liver or kidney cancer. CDR3 sequence: CASRTGNTIYF. DNA for the CDR3: TGTGCCAGCCGGACTGGAAACACCATATATTTT.